Below, one T cell receptor (beta chain) is given with its context. The antigen is undetermined. Trimming cost V 4 bases and J 4 bases, with 14 bases left between them. The CDR3 totals 14 residues. Germline CDR1 LNHNV, CDR2 YYDKDF (reference sequence). The data stem from a study of CD8+ T cells in alopecia areata. Whole-study findings and limits: Especially in alopecia totalis/universalis, lesional scalp showed greater clonality than normal scalp did.

Alopecia areata patients had lesional scalp punch biopsies and peripheral blood taken from them. PBMCs served as the source from which CD4+ and CD8+ T cells were sorted. Reverse transcribed after extraction, RNA yielded cDNA as the sequencing template. The repertoire was sequenced with immunoSEQ multiplex PCR; TCRdb's copy has only in-frame clones and lacks some. Of 60,000 to 70,000 clones listed, about half were seen once; the top ten hold about a sixth. This TCR derives from a human donor with alopecia areata. The chain has TRBV15 and TRBJ2-7; D is uncertain. The sample was CD8+ T cells sorted from blood, taken at week 0. CDR3 in amino acids: CATSTPLRAYEQYF. The CDR3, as DNA: TGTGCCACCAGCACCCCGCTCCGGGCTTACGAGCAGTACTTC.